What follows are 27 T cell receptor beta chains derived from one specimen sequenced in a study of blood T cell repertoires in COVID-19. This table comes from immunoSEQ multiplex PCR, and its TCRdb copy is limited to in-frame clones, with some not included. The table has some 64,000 clones, 72% seen once; the top ten hold approximately 4.8%. The sequenced material came from peripheral blood. These receptors originate from a woman in her 70s with COVID-19, enrolled during active disease.

This clone came up once. The chain uses TRBV3-1 (or the pseudogene TRBV3-2) and TRBJ1-1; D is possibly TRBD1 (6 bases). The CDR3 has 14 amino acids. V shed 1 base and J shed 6 bases, with 12 bases lying between them. The germline CDR1 and CDR2 sequences are LGHDT and YNNKEL (reference sequence). CDR3 sequence reads: CASSQAPGGPEAFF. The CDR3 bases are TGTGCCAGCAGCCAAGCTCCGGGGGGCCCTGAAGCTTTCTTT.

This chain joins TRBV3-1 (or the pseudogene TRBV3-2) and TRBJ2-1; D remains unclear. This CDR3 comprises 13 residues. From germline, CDR1 is LGHDT and CDR2 YNNKEL (reference sequence). Trimming left V 0 bases short and J 9 bases short, with 9 bases between. CDR3 in amino acids: CASSQDRSTEQFF. CDR3 coding DNA: TGTGCCAGCAGCCAAGATCGGAGTACTGAGCAGTTCTTC.

V and J are TRBV28 and TRBJ2-5, with D perhaps matching TRBD2 (5 bases). From germline, CDR1 is MDHEN and CDR2 SYDVKM. The CDR3 is made up of 13 amino acids. V shed 4 bases and J shed 2 bases, with 8 bases lying between them. This CDR3 reads CASSSTSQETQYF. CDR3 DNA: TGTGCCAGCAGTTCTACTAGTCAAGAGACCCAGTACTTC. Full variable domain (missing parts from reference TRBV28 and TRBJ2-5): DVKVTQSSRYLVKRTGEKVFLECVQDMDHENMFWYRQDPGLGLRLIYFSYDVKMKEKGDIPEGYSVSREKKERFSLILESASTNQTSMYLCASSSTSQETQYFGPGTRLLVL.

J is TRBJ2-1 and V is TRBV19, with 10 bases identical to TRBD2. Germline-derived CDR1 and CDR2 are LNHDA and SQIVND (reference sequence). Trimming took 6 bases from V and 9 from J; bases not matched to a gene: 8. This CDR3 spans 14 amino acids. This chain's CDR3 is CASRGSGGVPEQFF. The CDR3 DNA is TGTGCCAGTAGAGGCAGCGGGGGGGTACCTGAGCAGTTCTTC.

The V call is TRBV7-2, the J call TRBJ2-2; a possible D gene is TRBD1 (7 bases). The CDR3 has 15 residues. Trimming took off 5 bases at V and 4 bases at J, with 14 bases between the two ends. Per the germline V gene, CDR1 is SGHTA and CDR2 is FQGNSA. In DNA form, the CDR3 reads TGTGCCAGCAGCCCAGGGGGGTCTCTCACCGGGGAGCTGTTTTTT. Its translation is CASSPGGSLTGELFF.

The rearrangement uses TRBV19 and TRBJ1-2; tentative D call: TRBD1 (5 bases). The germline V gene has CDR1 LNHDA and CDR2 SQIVND (reference sequence). This CDR3 is 14 amino acids long. The V end was cut by 6 bases, the J end by 8 bases, with 19 bases between. CDR3 DNA sequence: TGTGCCAGTAGGCAGACAGTCGTCAGACTGGGCTACACCTTC. This codes for CASRQTVVRLGYTF.

The chain is built from TRBV10-3 and TRBJ1-5; 7 bases are shared with TRBD1. Germline V lookup: CDR1 ENHRY, CDR2 SYGVKD. The CDR3 length is 15 residues. Unmatched junction bases numbered 7, after V lost 2 bases and J lost 6 bases. The DNA for the CDR3 is TGTGCCATCAGTGAGGGTACAGGGGCTGGTCAGCCCCAGCATTTT. Translated: CAISEGTGAGQPQHF.

A few counts support this clone. The CDR3 protein is CATRGQANQETQYF. DNA for the CDR3: TGTGCCACCCGAGGACAGGCGAACCAAGAGACCCAGTACTTC. The V call is TRBV5-4, the J call TRBJ2-5, with 7 bases matching TRBD1. V shed 9 bases, J shed 0 bases, and the junction held 8 bases outside the gene matches. The CDR3 spans 14 residues. The germline CDR1 and CDR2 sequences are SGHNT and YYREEE (reference sequence).

This clone has only a few counts. The chain uses TRBV7-2 and TRBJ1-2, with D possibly being TRBD1 (5 bases). The CDR3 is 14 amino acids. Germline values: CDR1 SGHTA, CDR2 FQGNSA. V lost 1 base and J 2 bases, leaving 8 bases between the germline ends. The CDR3 coding sequence is TGTGCCAGCAGCTTAGGGACACGAAACTATGGCTACACCTTC. Protein sequence: CASSLGTRNYGYTF.

About this clone: The junction departs from the called germline gene at one end, perhaps through a read error. The same CDR3 arises from other DNA sequences in this sample as well. The chain couples TRBV7-2 to TRBJ2-7; 10 positions match TRBD1. Germline CDR1 reads SGHTA; CDR2 reads FQGNSA. This CDR3 contains 14 residues. The CDR3 region is CASSLLGQGYEQYF. CDR3 in DNA: TGTGCCAGCAGCCTGCTGGGACAGGGGTACGAGCAGTATTTC.

The chain employs TRBV7-3 and TRBJ1-2; 9 positions match TRBD1. J was trimmed by 8 bases and V by 1 base; bases with no gene match: 8. Germline assignment: CDR1 SGHTA and CDR2 FQGTGA. This CDR3 has 15 amino acids. The CDR3, as DNA: TGTGCCAGCAGCTTAAACCGGGACAGGGAACGCGGCTACACCTTC. Its translation is CASSLNRDRERGYTF.

By share of the sample, this clone is medium-sized. The CDR3 DNA reads TGCGCCAGCAGGCTGCCCGGGACTAGTTCCAATGAGCAGTTCTTC. Translating it yields CASRLPGTSSNEQFF. J is TRBJ2-1 and V is TRBV5-1; TRBD2 matches at 8 bases. V dropped 5 bases and J dropped 6; count of bases not matched to a gene: 10. Per germline, CDR1 SGHRS and CDR2 YFSETQ. CDR3 length: 15 residues.

The V call is TRBV2, the J call TRBJ1-4; no reliable D call. CDR1 is SNHLY, CDR2 FYNNEI, per germline. With 10 bases removed from V and 6 bases from J, the gap between germline ends came to 15 bases. CDR3 length: 13 amino acids. CDR3 DNA: TGTGCCATCTCGAGGGAAGTTGATGAAAAACTGTTTTTT. It codes for CAISREVDEKLFF. Variable domain in full (rest from reference TRBV2 and TRBJ1-4): EPEVTQTPSHQVTQMGQEVILRCVPISNHLYFYWYRQILGQKVEFLVSFYNNEISEKSEIFDDQFSVERPDGSNFTLKIRSTKLEDSAMYFCAISREVDEKLFFGSGTQLSVL.

The gene calls are TRBV4-2 and TRBJ1-6, with TRBD1 matching 8 bases. The CDR3 has 14 residues. Germline-derived CDR1 and CDR2 are LGHNA and YNFKEQ. Losses at the gene ends were 4 bases for V and 7 bases for J; bases not matched to a gene: 3. The chain's CDR3 is CASSRDRTNSPLHF. CDR3 bases: TGTGCCAGCAGCCGGGACAGGACCAATTCACCCCTCCACTTT.

This clone was picked up a small number of times. The chain joins TRBV19 to TRBJ1-6; a possible D gene is TRBD1 (5 bases). Per the germline V gene, CDR1 is LNHDA and CDR2 is SQIVND (reference sequence). V lost 7 bases to trimming and J lost 7 bases, with 14 bases between them. The length of the CDR3 is 14 residues. The CDR3: CASTRDSGNSPLHF. The CDR3 region has the DNA TGTGCCAGTACCCGGGACTCGGGAAATTCACCCCTCCACTTT.

The V and J genes are TRBV6-5 and TRBJ1-6, with 8 nucleotides matching TRBD1. J gave up 10 bases and V 0 bases, and 5 bases lay outside the gene matches. CDR3 length: 15 amino acids. Germline CDR1 and CDR2: MNHEY and SVGAGI. The CDR3 nucleotides read TGTGCCAGCAGTTACTCGGACAGGGTTGGATCACCCCTCCACTTT. This gives the protein CASSYSDRVGSPLHF.

CDR3 nucleotide sequence: TGTGCCAGCAGCCAAGGGACGGGGAGTCTCTCACCCCTCCACTTT. This sequence encodes CASSQGTGSLSPLHF. This chain uses TRBV14 with TRBJ1-6, with no clear D. CDR3 length: 15 residues. V shed 1 base and J shed 10 bases, with 14 bases lying between them. CDR1 and CDR2 from the germline V gene are SGHDN and FVKESK.

The chain employs TRBV19 and TRBJ1-1, with D tentatively TRBD1 (5 bases). CDR1 is LNHDA and CDR2 is SQIVND in the germline V gene (reference sequence). V gave up 6 bases and J gave up 5 bases, with 16 bases separating them. The CDR3 has 14 residues. The DNA of the CDR3 is TGTGCCAGTAGCAAACAGGAGATGGGGACTGAAGCTTTCTTT. Amino acid sequence: CASSKQEMGTEAFF.

J is TRBJ2-1 and V is TRBV7-3, with D tentatively TRBD1 (6 bases). The ends were cut back, 5 bases at V and 8 bases at J, with 16 bases in the middle. Per germline, CDR1 SGHTA and CDR2 FQGTGA. CDR3 length: 14 amino acids. In DNA form, the CDR3 reads TGTGCCAGCAGCCCAGGGGCTAGACCTGATGAGCAGTTCTTC. Its translation is CASSPGARPDEQFF.

The chain combines TRBV29-1 with TRBJ1-1; the D gene is possibly TRBD1 (6 bases). This CDR3 is built from 13 residues. The germline V and J ends were trimmed by 4 bases and 4 bases, with 13 bases remaining between them. In germline, CDR1 is SQVTM, CDR2 ANQGSEA. The CDR3, as DNA: TGCAGCGTTGTAACTGGGGGCGGCACTGAAGCTTTCTTT. Its translation is CSVVTGGGTEAFF.

CDR3 in amino acids: CASRELAAKREETQYF. The CDR3 nucleotides read TGTGCCAGCAGGGAACTAGCCGCGAAGCGGGAAGAGACCCAGTACTTC. The chain carries TRBV5-6 and TRBJ2-5; D may be TRBD2 (6 bases). Looked up from germline, CDR1 is SGHDT and CDR2 is YYEEEE. The CDR3 extends over 16 amino acids. V was cut by 5 bases and J by 3 bases, with 20 bases left in between.

The chain combines TRBV2 with TRBJ1-2; TRBD1 might be the D (6 bases). The CDR3 runs 13 residues. Germline assignment: CDR1 SNHLY and CDR2 FYNNEI. Between the trimmed V and J ends, which lost 4 bases and 4 bases, there was a span of 10 bases. The DNA of the CDR3 is TGTGCCAGCAGTGTACAGGGCCTCTATGGCTACACCTTC. Encoded protein: CASSVQGLYGYTF.

This clone appeared a few times. V gene TRBV5-1 combines with J gene TRBJ1-1; D not certain. This CDR3 is 16 amino acids long. V was shortened by 0 bases and J by 0 bases, with 12 bases between the two germline ends. Germline loops: CDR1 SGHRS, CDR2 YFSETQ. The CDR3 DNA is TGCGCCAGCAGCTTGGGAGTGCACTCCCTGAACACTGAAGCTTTCTTT. It codes for CASSLGVHSLNTEAFF. The whole variable domain, filled in from reference TRBV5-1 and TRBJ1-1, reads KAGVTQTPRYLIKTRGQQVTLSCSPISGHRSVSWYQQTPGQGLQFLFEYFSETQRNKGNFPGRFSGRQFSNSRSEMNVSTLELGDSALYLCASSLGVHSLNTEAFFGQGTRLTVV.

The chain is built from TRBV25-1 and TRBJ2-3, with 9 nucleotides matching TRBD1. Trimming took 3 bases from V and 5 from J; bases not matched to a gene: 6. CDR3 length: 15 amino acids. The germline V gene encodes CDR1 MGHDK and CDR2 SYGVNS. CDR3 DNA: TGTGCCAGCAGTGACCGGGACAGGGTAAAAGATACGCAGTATTTT. It specifies CASSDRDRVKDTQYF.

In this sample, this clone turned up a few times. The genes are TRBV29-1 and TRBJ2-3; 7 positions match TRBD1. Unmatched junction bases numbered 13, after V lost 1 base and J lost 3 bases. The germline CDR1 and CDR2 sequences are SQVTM and ANQGSEA. This CDR3 comprises 17 residues. The CDR3 region is CSVEGAGTAGSTDTQYF. As DNA, the CDR3 is TGCAGCGTTGAAGGTGCCGGGACAGCCGGTAGTACAGATACGCAGTATTTT.

The rearrangement uses TRBV5-5 and TRBJ2-7, with TRBD2 matching 11 bases. V shed 3 bases and J 3 bases; nucleotides not matched to a gene: 5. Germline CDR1 SGHKS, CDR2 YYEKEE (reference sequence). The CDR3 contains 15 residues. CDR3 region: CASSSGLAVNYEQYV. The CDR3 DNA is TGTGCCAGCAGCTCGGGACTAGCGGTAAACTACGAGCAGTACGTC.

This sequence joins TRBV29-1 and TRBJ2-3, with D tentatively TRBD2 (6 bases). The CDR3 has 15 amino acids. The germline CDR1 and CDR2 sequences are SQVTM and ANQGSEA. The V end lost 4 bases, the J end lost 3 bases, and 17 bases lay between the germline ends. CDR3 sequence: CSVVRGLLQTDTQYF. In DNA form, the CDR3 reads TGCAGCGTTGTACGGGGACTGCTCCAGACAGATACGCAGTATTTT.